This T cell receptor beta chain was identified during a study of cytomegalovirus exposure and HLA in healthy donors. Whole-study results and caveats: Rare TCR sequences predominated, though certain public TCRs were found in many donors.

CDR1 SGDLS and CDR2 YYNGEE come from the germline V gene. The CDR3 totals 15 residues. V dropped 0 bases and J dropped 1 base, with 10 bases sitting between them. Primers: 60 Vbeta forward and 13 Jbeta reverse. Method: immunoSEQ multiplex PCR; TCRdb's copy keeps in-frame clones and lacks some. The sample gives 85,000 to 120,000 clones, roughly four fifths of which show up once; more than 3% is in the top ten. This clone was observed a handful of times. What it recognizes is unknown. Sample: PBMCs. This sequence originates from a man aged 60-69 years in good health and CMV-seronegative. The V and J genes are TRBV9 and TRBJ1-1; tentatively, D is TRBD1 (5 bases). CDR3 region: CASSVGDGRNTEAFF. Here the CDR3 DNA reads TGTGCCAGCAGCGTAGGGGACGGGAGGAACACTGAAGCTTTCTTT.